This T cell receptor (beta chain) was profiled in a study of CD8 T cells in ankylosing spondylitis. Study-wide findings and caveats: Made up of about eight highly homologous variants, a TCR beta motif appeared characteristic of ankylosing spondylitis blood. Reportedly, disease-linked clones are significantly enriched in ankylosing spondylitis patients' matched synovial fluid.

The CDR3 runs 16 residues. The germline V gene has CDR1 SGHTA and CDR2 FQGNSA. Trimming shortened V by 1 base and J by 2 bases, and 12 bases separated the two germline ends. TCRdb reanalysed the 5' RACE reads using MiXCR and keeps one entry per CDR3 protein. The sample comprises approximately 540,000 distinct CDR3 sequences, approximately 11% of which are singletons, and under 7.5% rests with the top ten. As concerns this clonotype: Antigen: not known.

J is TRBJ1-3 and V is TRBV7-2; D unresolved. This sequence originates from a male donor with ankylosing spondylitis. Sequenced: blood, either unsorted or a sorted T cell fraction (not recorded which). The CDR3 here is CASSLVPGMAGNTIYF. Written as DNA, the CDR3 is TGTGCCAGCAGCTTAGTGCCGGGAATGGCTGGAAACACCATATATTTT. Combining the CDR3 with reference TRBV7-2 and TRBJ1-3 gives the whole variable domain GAGVSQSPSNKVTEKGKDVELRCDPISGHTALYWYRQSLGQGLEFLIYFQGNSAPDKSGLPSDRFSAERTGGSVSTLTIQRTQQEDSAVYLCASSLVPGMAGNTIYFGEGSWLTVV.